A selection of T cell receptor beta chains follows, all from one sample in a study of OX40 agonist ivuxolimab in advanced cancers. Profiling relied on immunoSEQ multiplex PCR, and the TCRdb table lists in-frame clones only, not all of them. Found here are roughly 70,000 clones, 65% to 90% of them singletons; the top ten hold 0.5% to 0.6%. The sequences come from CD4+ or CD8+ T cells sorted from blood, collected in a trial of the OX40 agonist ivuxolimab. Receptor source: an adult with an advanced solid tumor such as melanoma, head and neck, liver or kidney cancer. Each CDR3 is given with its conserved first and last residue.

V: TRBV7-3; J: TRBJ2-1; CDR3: CASSSQTSGRAGEQFF
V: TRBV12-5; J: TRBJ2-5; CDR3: CASGLGVQGETQYF
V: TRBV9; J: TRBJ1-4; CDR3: CASSGATTNEKLFF
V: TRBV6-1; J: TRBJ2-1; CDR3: CASSRVGLAGGQQFF
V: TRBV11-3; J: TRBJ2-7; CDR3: CASSPSGREQYF
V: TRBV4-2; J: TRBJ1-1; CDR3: CASSQDPPFGKAFF
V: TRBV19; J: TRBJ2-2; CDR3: CASRSRQEAGTGELFF
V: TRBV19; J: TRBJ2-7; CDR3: CASSMAGGGQAYSYEQYF
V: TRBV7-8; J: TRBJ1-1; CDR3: CASSPRRTGNTEAFF
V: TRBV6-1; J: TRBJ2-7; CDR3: CASSESGWEQYF
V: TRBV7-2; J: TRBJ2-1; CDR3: CASNLAGPYNEQFF
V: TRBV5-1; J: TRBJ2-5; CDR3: CASSLRWESETQYF
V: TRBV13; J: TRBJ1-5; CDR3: CASSRGGPNQPQHF
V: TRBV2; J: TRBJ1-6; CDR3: CASRTQGRNSPLHF
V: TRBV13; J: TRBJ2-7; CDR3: CASSKFPVPEQYF
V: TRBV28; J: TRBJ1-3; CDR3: CASSLSGQGWDTIYF
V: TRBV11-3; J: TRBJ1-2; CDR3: CASSLRTGVDYGYTF
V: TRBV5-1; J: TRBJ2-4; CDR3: CASSLELAKNIQYF
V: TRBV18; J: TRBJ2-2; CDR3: CASSPLGTTNTGELFF
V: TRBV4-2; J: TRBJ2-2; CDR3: CASSQGTGSGTGELFF
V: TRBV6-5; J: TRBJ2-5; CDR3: CASSYRLAGQQETQYF
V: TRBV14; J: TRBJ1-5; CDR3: CASSQGPGGGQPQHF
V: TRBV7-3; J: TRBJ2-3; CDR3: CASSFSSTDTQYF
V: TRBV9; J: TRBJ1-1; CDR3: CASSVGAGRNTEAFF
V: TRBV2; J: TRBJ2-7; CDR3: CASSLRGSYYEQYF
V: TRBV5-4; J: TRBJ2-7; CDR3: CASSSGQTPEQYF
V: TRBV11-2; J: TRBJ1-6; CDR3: CASSLGQQGGSSPLHF
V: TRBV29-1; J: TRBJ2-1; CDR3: CSVYGDMLRYNEQFF
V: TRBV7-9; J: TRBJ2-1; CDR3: CASSLVAGGSTNEQFF
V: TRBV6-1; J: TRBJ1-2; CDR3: CASSGQSGGVDGYTF
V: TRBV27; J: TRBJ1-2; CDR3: CASSFGTNYGYTF
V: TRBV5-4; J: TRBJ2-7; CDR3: CASRPPGSGHPNYEQYF
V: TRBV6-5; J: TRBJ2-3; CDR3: CASGKAGESTDTQYF
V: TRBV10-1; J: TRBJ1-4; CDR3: CASRPGQGSEKLFF
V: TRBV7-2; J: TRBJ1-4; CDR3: CASSLDRASEKLFF
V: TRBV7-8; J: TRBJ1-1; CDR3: CASSTNPGVKAFF
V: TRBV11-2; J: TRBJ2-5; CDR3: CASSFNRASQETQYF
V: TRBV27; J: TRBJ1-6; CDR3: CASGFVRNGGNSPLHF
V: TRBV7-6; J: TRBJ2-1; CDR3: CASSLAGGTYNEQFF
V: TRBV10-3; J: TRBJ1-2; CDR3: CAISGQLGGEGGGYTF
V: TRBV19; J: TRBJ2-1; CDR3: CASSIDSYNEQFF
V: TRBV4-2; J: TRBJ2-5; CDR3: CASSHTSGIKTQYF
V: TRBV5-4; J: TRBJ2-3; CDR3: CASRRGLAGTSTDTQYF
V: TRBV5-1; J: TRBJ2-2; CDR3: CASSPTSGRTGELFF
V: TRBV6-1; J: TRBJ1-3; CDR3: CASSERGQGGNTIYF
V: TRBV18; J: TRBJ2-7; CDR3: CASSRDRNEQYF
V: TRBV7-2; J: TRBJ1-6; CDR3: CASSLQGASSYNSPLHF
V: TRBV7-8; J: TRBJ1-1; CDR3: CASSLVQTSGTEAFF
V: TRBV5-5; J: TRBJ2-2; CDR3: CASSYTGTGSTGELFF
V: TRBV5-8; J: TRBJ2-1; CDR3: CASSLGAGGPREQFF
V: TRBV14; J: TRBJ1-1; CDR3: CASSKGPGATEAFF